Each of the 29 T cell receptor beta chains below was sequenced from the same sample in a study of identical twins. Using its own MiXCR run on the 5' RACE reads, TCRdb lists one record per CDR3 protein. The sample has 250,000 to 300,000 distinct CDR3 sequences, roughly 9.8% seen once. The same sample was also used in a study of yellow fever vaccine responses in identical twins.

Input material: CD8+ T cells sorted from blood. The receptors here all came from a woman aged 18-29 years in good health.

This clonotype appeared many times. The genes are TRBV20-1 and TRBJ2-1, with a weak D call TRBD2 (6 bases). The CDR3 is 14 amino acids. Trimming left V 2 bases short and J 7 bases short, with 15 bases between. Germline-derived CDR1 and CDR2 are DFQATT and SNEGSKA (reference sequence). The CDR3, as DNA: TGCAGTGCTAGAATAGTGCGGGGCCGGAATGAGCAGTTCTTC. Amino acids: CSARIVRGRNEQFF.

This chain joins TRBV4-3 and TRBJ2-7; TRBD2 matches 13 bases. V trimming: 5 bases; J trimming: 6 bases; junction bases outside the gene matches: 4. This CDR3 contains 14 residues. Germline CDR1 LGHNA, CDR2 YSLEER. CDR3 nucleotide sequence: TGCGCCAGCAGCATCGGGACTAGCGGGACCGAGCAGTACTTC. Translating it yields CASSIGTSGTEQYF.

This rearrangement joins TRBV13 to TRBJ2-7, with 11 bases identical to TRBD1. CDR1 is PRHDT, CDR2 FYEKMQ, per germline (reference sequence). The CDR3 extends over 16 amino acids. Unmatched junction bases numbered 3, after V lost 1 base and J lost 1 base. The CDR3 loop reads CASSLAGQGDSYEQYF. The CDR3 DNA reads TGTGCCAGCAGCTTAGCGGGACAGGGGGATTCCTACGAGCAGTACTTC.

This clonotype was counted ten times or more. This chain links TRBV2 with TRBJ2-7; D is possibly TRBD1 (5 bases). CDR1 is SNHLY and CDR2 is FYNNEI in the germline V gene. This CDR3 contains 12 residues. The ends were cut back, 7 bases at V and 0 bases at J, with 7 bases in the middle. CDR3 DNA sequence: TGTGCCAGCACGCAGGGCTCCTACGAGCAGTACTTC. Its translation: CASTQGSYEQYF.

In this sample, this clonotype turned up a few times. This rearrangement joins TRBV13 to TRBJ2-1; 9 nucleotides match TRBD2. The V gene's germline CDR1 is PRHDT and CDR2 FYEKMQ (reference sequence). The CDR3 consists of 15 residues. V lost 1 base, J lost 10 bases, and 8 bases stayed unmatched. As DNA, the CDR3 is TGTGCCAGCAGCTTAGAGGGCGGGGGGGCAAAGGAGCAGTTCTTC. Protein: CASSLEGGGAKEQFF. Looking up the rest from reference TRBV13 and TRBJ2-1 gives the full variable domain: AAGVIQSPRHLIKEKRETATLKCYPIPRHDTVYWYQQGPGQDPQFLISFYEKMQSDKGSIPDRFSAQQFSDYHSELNMSSLELGDSALYFCASSLEGGGAKEQFFGPGTRLTVL.

This clonotype was detected once. The chain has TRBV29-1 and TRBJ2-7; 10 bases match TRBD1. The CDR3 runs to 15 residues. The germline V gene encodes CDR1 SQVTM and CDR2 ANQGSEA. Trimming cost V 2 bases and J 6 bases; bases outside gene matches: 10. The CDR3 DNA reads TGCAGCGTTGAATTTTATCGGGACAGGGGTCGCGAGCAGTACTTC. Its translation: CSVEFYRDRGREQYF.

V and J are TRBV24-1 and TRBJ2-1; 13 nucleotides agree with TRBD2. The germline V gene encodes CDR1 KGHDR and CDR2 SFDVKD. The length of the CDR3 is 16 residues. The V gene end was trimmed by 3 bases and the J gene end by 10 bases; junction bases not matched to a gene: 8. CDR3 sequence: CATSDRLAGGPWEQFF. CDR3 in DNA: TGTGCCACCAGTGATCGACTAGCGGGAGGTCCCTGGGAGCAGTTCTTC.

This clonotype came up a few times. The chain carries TRBV20-1 and TRBJ2-1, with 8 bases identical to TRBD1. J gave up 3 bases and V 5 bases, and 9 bases lay outside the gene matches. Germline V CDR1 and CDR2: DFQATT, SNEGSKA (reference sequence). This CDR3 is 15 amino acids long. The CDR3 loop reads CSAGRVGQDYNEQFF. The DNA for the CDR3 is TGCAGTGCTGGCCGGGTGGGACAGGACTACAATGAGCAGTTCTTC.

There are many counts of this clonotype. Here the CDR3 DNA reads TGTGCCAGCAGGGGAGGGTTGCCGGAGGCCTACAATGAGCAGTTCTTC. Its translation: CASRGGLPEAYNEQFF. This chain connects TRBV6-1 to TRBJ2-1; 7 bases match TRBD2. V lost 6 bases to trimming and J lost 2 bases; unmatched junction nucleotides: 10. The CDR3 is 16 amino acids. Germline lookup yields CDR1 MNHNS and CDR2 SASEGT.

This clonotype came up many times. This rearrangement joins TRBV9 to TRBJ2-7; possibly TRBD2 for D (5 bases). With 4 bases removed from V and 3 bases from J, the gap between germline ends came to 11 bases. CDR3 size: 13 residues. CDR1 is SGDLS, CDR2 YYNGEE, per germline. Here the CDR3 DNA reads TGTGCCAGCAGCCCATCCCGGGACTACGAGCAGTACTTC. Translating gives CASSPSRDYEQYF.

This clonotype was detected many times. The chain employs TRBV4-3 and TRBJ2-2; D is perhaps TRBD1 or TRBD2 (5 bases each). Germline loops: CDR1 LGHNA, CDR2 YSLEER. The CDR3 is 17 residues long. V dropped 0 bases and J dropped 8 bases, with 19 bases sitting between them. This CDR3 is CASSQDAGTPLLGELFF. The CDR3 coding sequence is TGCGCCAGCAGCCAAGACGCCGGGACCCCACTCTTGGGGGAGCTGTTTTTT.

This clonotype was detected many times. J is TRBJ1-2 and V is TRBV6-1, with unresolved D. Deletions cut 7 bases from V and 1 base from J, with 19 bases between. This CDR3 contains 16 residues. Germline V lookup: CDR1 MNHNS, CDR2 SASEGT. The CDR3 reads CASIEVEGSFNYGYTF. In DNA, the CDR3 is TGTGCCAGCATAGAAGTGGAGGGATCCTTTAACTATGGCTACACCTTC.

This clonotype was detected a few times. The CDR3 loop is CASSEVAGGDEQYF. CDR3 bases: TGTGCCAGCAGTGAGGTAGCGGGAGGCGACGAGCAGTACTTC. This sequence joins TRBV6-1 and TRBJ2-7, with 10 bases identical to TRBD2. This CDR3 region has 14 residues. Germline CDR1 MNHNS, CDR2 SASEGT. V trimming: 3 bases; J trimming: 5 bases; junction bases outside the gene matches: 4.

Of note for this clonotype: A junction boundary mismatches the germline segment, possibly from a read error. The V call is TRBV7-7, the J call TRBJ2-6; no firm D call. CDR3 size: 16 residues. Looked up from germline, CDR1 is SSHAT and CDR2 is FNYEAQ (reference sequence). The CDR3 nucleotides read TGTGCTAGCAGCCACGGACCAACCTCTGGGGCCAACGTCCTGACTTTC. Its translation is CASSHGPTSGANVLTF.

The table lists this clonotype with many counts. The chain recombines TRBV6-5 with TRBJ2-7; D possibly corresponds to TRBD2 (5 bases). Germline lookup yields CDR1 MNHEY and CDR2 SVGAGI. This CDR3 has 12 residues. V lost 5 bases and J 3 bases, leaving 8 bases between the germline ends. The CDR3 spells CASSAGNYEQYF. CDR3 DNA: TGTGCCAGCAGTGCGGGCAACTACGAGCAGTACTTC.

This clonotype came up many times. The chain joins TRBV13 to TRBJ2-1, with TRBD2 identical over 7 bases. The CDR3 is made up of 13 amino acids. CDR1 and CDR2 from the germline V gene are PRHDT and FYEKMQ (reference sequence). The V and J ends lost 3 bases and 8 bases, in that order; junction bases with no gene match: 4. The CDR3 protein is CASSFGSGDEQFF. The CDR3, as DNA: TGTGCCAGCAGCTTTGGCAGCGGGGATGAGCAGTTCTTC.

The table lists this clonotype with many counts. V is TRBV4-3 and J is TRBJ2-2, with 8 nucleotides matching TRBD2. Germline V CDR1 and CDR2: LGHNA, YSLEER. There are 17 residues in the CDR3. The V gene end was trimmed by 1 base and the J gene end by 4 bases; junction bases not matched to a gene: 8. The CDR3: CASSQVGGGRGTGELFF. The CDR3, as DNA: TGCGCCAGCAGCCAAGTGGGCGGGGGGCGAGGCACCGGGGAGCTGTTTTTT.

The sample holds a few counts of this clonotype. The chain couples TRBV29-1 to TRBJ2-7; tentative D call: TRBD2 (6 bases). Trimming cost V 1 base and J 0 bases, with 16 bases left between them. The CDR3 length is 16 residues. Germline assignment: CDR1 SQVTM and CDR2 ANQGSEA. In nucleotides, the CDR3 is TGCAGCGTTGAAGTTTCCGGTAGCGGCTTCTCCTACGAGCAGTACTTC. Its translation is CSVEVSGSGFSYEQYF.

This clonotype was detected a few times. V gene TRBV7-9 combines with J gene TRBJ2-5; D is uncertain. The CDR3 loop spans 13 amino acids. Trimming cost V 1 base and J 6 bases, with 9 bases left between them. From germline, CDR1 is SEHNR and CDR2 FQNEAQ (reference sequence). This chain's CDR3 is CASSLGDSKTQYF. Written as DNA, the CDR3 is TGTGCCAGCAGCTTAGGGGATTCGAAGACCCAGTACTTC.

The V call is TRBV20-1, the J call TRBJ2-3; D not certain. The CDR3 has 10 residues. V lost 3 bases to trimming and J lost 5 bases, with 3 bases between them. Germline CDR1 and CDR2: DFQATT and SNEGSKA (reference sequence). In DNA form, the CDR3 reads TGCAGTGCTAGTGGAGATACGCAGTATTTT. Translated: CSASGDTQYF.

The CDR3 DNA sequence: TGTGCCAGCAGCGCCTACATTGACAACTCTGGAAACACCATATATTTT. Its protein is CASSAYIDNSGNTIYF. This rearrangement joins TRBV7-8 to TRBJ1-3; no clear D. The CDR3 extends over 16 amino acids. V was shortened by 5 bases and J by 0 bases, with 14 bases between the two germline ends. The germline V gene has CDR1 SGHVS and CDR2 FQNEAQ.

This clonotype was observed a handful of times. The genes are TRBV6-1 and TRBJ1-6, with D hard to call. Trimming left V 3 bases short and J 10 bases short, with 10 bases between. This CDR3 region has 13 residues. Germline V gene lookup returns CDR1 MNHNS and CDR2 SASEGT. The DNA for the CDR3 is TGTGCCAGCAGTGAGGGTGTAGAGTCACCCCTCCACTTT. This encodes CASSEGVESPLHF.

This clonotype has a count of ten or more. The chain joins TRBV27 to TRBJ1-5, with D maybe TRBD1 (5 bases). Germline assignment: CDR1 MNHEY and CDR2 SMNVEV (reference sequence). V was pared by 5 bases and J by 2 bases, with 13 bases between. CDR3 length: 15 amino acids. Here the CDR3 reads CASSIFGGGNQPQHF. CDR3 DNA sequence: TGTGCCAGCAGTATCTTTGGGGGTGGCAATCAGCCCCAGCATTTT.

This clonotype was counted a single time. The germline gene is not matched at one end of the junction; a read error may be the cause. The rearrangement links TRBV4-1 to TRBJ2-5, with D possibly matching TRBD1 (6 bases). Germline CDR1 and CDR2: MGHRA and YSYEKL. This CDR3 spans 16 amino acids. CDR3 nucleotide sequence: TGCGCCAGCAGCCAACTCCCCGGGACACCTCAAGAGACCCCGTACTTC. Translation: CASSQLPGTPQETPYF.

This clonotype was seen a handful of times. This chain joins TRBV10-2 and TRBJ2-5, with D maybe TRBD2 (6 bases). CDR1 is WSHSY and CDR2 is SAAADI in the germline V gene. V was pared by 10 bases and J by 2 bases, with 17 bases between. The CDR3 runs to 14 residues. CDR3 DNA sequence: TGCGCCACTGTCCGGGAGTTACGACAAGAGACCCAGTACTTC. This translates into CATVRELRQETQYF.

This clonotype was picked up a small number of times. The chain combines TRBV18 with TRBJ2-5; D is unclear. V dropped 0 bases and J dropped 0 bases, with 14 bases sitting between them. The germline gives CDR1 KGHSH, CDR2 LQKENI. The CDR3 loop spans 17 amino acids. As DNA, the CDR3 is TGTGCCAGCTCACCACCGGGTGTGGGTGAGCACCAAGAGACCCAGTACTTC. Amino acid sequence: CASSPPGVGEHQETQYF.

In its sample, this clonotype was seen a few times. The chain carries TRBV15 and TRBJ2-3; D gene ambiguous. V dropped 1 base and J dropped 0 bases, with 8 bases sitting between them. Per germline, CDR1 LNHNV and CDR2 YYDKDF (reference sequence). The CDR3 length is 15 residues. CDR3 coding DNA: TGTGCCACCAGCAGAGTAGAGTACAGCACAGATACGCAGTATTTT. Its translation: CATSRVEYSTDTQYF.

Ten or more counts support this clonotype. The chain has TRBV29-1 and TRBJ2-7, with 11 bases fitting TRBD1. The V segment lost 7 bases and the J segment 3 bases; nucleotides outside the gene matches: 2. The germline V gene encodes CDR1 SQVTM and CDR2 ANQGSEA. The CDR3 contains 12 residues. This CDR3 is CSAGTGGYEQYF. The CDR3 bases are TGCAGCGCCGGGACAGGGGGCTACGAGCAGTACTTC.

This clonotype was picked up a small number of times. The chain links TRBV5-1 to TRBJ2-1; 7 nucleotides agree with TRBD2. Germline CDR1 reads SGHRS; CDR2 reads YFSETQ. This CDR3 region has 16 residues. The junction had 9 bases not matched to a gene; V was cut back by 4 bases and J by 2 bases. The chain's CDR3 is CASSESAGIAYNEQFF. CDR3 sequence (DNA): TGCGCCAGCAGCGAATCAGCGGGAATCGCCTACAATGAGCAGTTCTTC.